This T cell receptor (beta chain) was captured by sequencing in a study of early T cells in non-severe SARS-CoV-2 infection. Looking at the study overall: From unsorted whole blood, bulk RNA was sequenced, and the chains remained unpaired.

This clonotype was observed at least ten times. Its antigen is unidentified. Individual cDNA molecules received unique molecular identifiers during library preparation. TCRdb analysed the 5' RACE reads with MiXCR anew, one entry per CDR3 protein. This sample has around 26,000 distinct CDR3 sequences; 4.8% occur once, and the top ten carry just over 6.5%. Germline V CDR1 and CDR2: SNHLY, FYNNEI. This CDR3 region has 16 residues. Trimming shortened V by 3 bases and J by 8 bases, and 22 bases separated the two germline ends. Findings and limits, study-wide: The study's VDJdb matching favored anti-spike CD8 responses and missed private and CD4 specificities.

This TCR derives from an adult who was a healthcare worker with PCR-confirmed SARS-CoV-2 infection or an uninfected control (not recorded which). The material sequenced was whole blood. The rearrangement uses TRBV2 and TRBJ1-1; the D gene is possibly TRBD1 (5 bases). CDR3 sequence: CASSDTRWTRTLEAFF. The CDR3 region has the DNA TGTGCCAGCAGTGATACGAGATGGACACGAACGTTGGAAGCTTTCTTT.